This T cell receptor beta chain emerged from a study of cytomegalovirus exposure and HLA in healthy donors. Study context: Out of 150 million to 200 million T cells, an earlier analysis found over 90 million unique TCR beta sequences in total.

Notes on this clone: As yet, its antigen is unknown.

Study-level points and caveats: In an earlier analysis, about 87% or about 30%: the productive usage of most TCR beta V segments.

PCR amplification relied on 60 Vbeta primers (plus 13 Jbeta primers). Assay: immunoSEQ multiplex PCR; the TCRdb copy retains only in-frame clones and omits some. The table has about 90,000 clones, about 66% seen once; the top ten hold around a fifth. CDR1 is SGHDT and CDR2 is YYEEEE in the germline V gene. The CDR3 covers 13 residues. V was cut by 1 base and J by 3 bases, with 8 bases left in between. The source is a woman between 50 and 59 years old in good health and CMV-seropositive. The V and J genes are TRBV5-6 and TRBJ2-7, with a possible D match to TRBD2 (7 bases). Sequencing was carried out using PBMCs. CDR3 coding DNA: TGTGCCAGCAGCTTGAGGGGGGGCTACGAGCAGTACTTC. Translation gives CASSLRGGYEQYF.